This is a list of T cell receptor beta chains from one sample in a study of blood T cell repertoires in COVID-19. Data came from immunoSEQ multiplex PCR; TCRdb stores just in-frame clones and leaves some out. The sample holds more than 200,000 clones, around 90% seen once. Specimen: peripheral blood. The receptors here all came from a human donor in a cohort sampled during active COVID-19. CDR3s include the opening cysteine and the closing phenylalanine or tryptophan. A D gene is named only where the DNA matches it firmly. The size of a clone is reported for some rows only, either as once, few or many, or as a class for expanded clones.

TRBV7-2	TRBJ2-3	15	-	-	CASSVEGASTDTQYF	TGTGCCAGCAGTGTGGAGGGGGCGAGCACGGATACGCAGTATTTT
TRBV5-1	TRBJ2-1	15	once	TRBD2	CASRQGLAGVDEQFF	TGCGCCAGCAGGCAAGGGTTAGCGGGGGTTGATGAGCAGTTCTTC
TRBV4-3	TRBJ1-2	13	-	-	CASSQDRRGGYTF	TGCGCCAGCAGCCAAGATCGTAGGGGAGGCTACACCTTC
TRBV6-2/TRBV6-3	TRBJ2-5	13	-	TRBD1	CASSGLGGETQYF	TGTGCCAGCAGTGGGCTAGGGGGCGAGACCCAGTACTTC
TRBV7-2	TRBJ1-2	14	few	TRBD1	CASSSTGTNYGYTF	TGTGCCAGCAGCTCGACAGGGACTAACTATGGCTACACCTTC
TRBV15	TRBJ1-1	17	few	-	CATSRDIFSGRNTEAFF	TGTGCCACCAGCAGAGATATCTTCAGTGGCAGGAACACTGAAGCTTTCTTT
TRBV24-1	TRBJ1-5	18	-	TRBD1	CATPMPGQAYQSNQPQHF	TGTGCCACCCCAATGCCGGGACAGGCCTATCAGAGCAATCAGCCCCAGCATTTT
TRBV4-1	TRBJ1-5	13	-	-	CASSQDRDQPQHF	TGCGCCAGCAGCCAAGATAGAGATCAGCCCCAGCATTTT
TRBV9	TRBJ2-7	16	-	TRBD2	CASSVALAGGPHEQYF	TGTGCCAGCAGCGTAGCTCTTGCGGGAGGCCCCCACGAGCAGTACTTC
TRBV19	TRBJ2-2	15	once	-	CASREMDYGAGELFF	TGTGCCAGTAGAGAGATGGATTACGGGGCCGGGGAGCTGTTTTTT
TRBV7-2	TRBJ2-3	14	-	-	CASKSRSLTDTQYF	TGTGCCAGTAAAAGTCGGAGCCTGACAGATACGCAGTATTTT
TRBV7-6	TRBJ2-7	14	-	-	CASSLSGGTYEQYF	TGTGCCAGCAGCTTATCCGGGGGGACATACGAGCAGTACTTC
TRBV18	TRBJ2-7	15	-	-	CASSPGRERVYEQYF	TGTGCCAGCTCACCAGGACGGGAGAGGGTGTACGAGCAGTACTTC
TRBV9	TRBJ2-7	15	-	-	CASSAGTPGLGEQYF	TGTGCCAGCAGCGCGGGGACACCGGGGTTAGGGGAGCAGTACTTC
TRBV27	TRBJ2-1	18	-	TRBD2	CASSFWFFSGLAPNEQFF	TGTGCCAGCAGTTTTTGGTTTTTCTCGGGACTAGCTCCCAATGAGCAGTTCTTC
TRBV19	TRBJ2-3	15	-	TRBD1	CASATGDLSTDTQYF	TGTGCCAGTGCTACAGGGGACCTGAGCACAGATACGCAGTATTTT
TRBV4-1	TRBJ2-7	13	few	TRBD1	CASSQVDRGEQYF	TGCGCCAGCAGCCAAGTTGACAGGGGCGAGCAGTACTTC
TRBV15	TRBJ2-7	18	-	TRBD1	CATSNLAPGQGTLYEQYF	TGTGCCACCAGCAACCTTGCCCCGGGACAGGGGACCCTCTACGAGCAGTACTTC
TRBV12-3/TRBV12-4	TRBJ1-5	13	-	TRBD1	CASRFNRGQPQHF	TGTGCCAGCAGGTTTAACAGGGGTCAGCCCCAGCATTTT
TRBV14	TRBJ2-3	18	-	TRBD2	CASSQGPRGGARTDTQYF	TGTGCCAGCAGCCAAGGGCCCCGGGGGGGGGCCCGCACAGATACGCAGTATTTT
TRBV7-8	TRBJ2-5	17	once	TRBD2	CASSPPIAGALVETQYF	TGTGCCAGCAGCCCACCCATAGCGGGGGCGCTGGTAGAGACCCAGTACTTC
TRBV28	TRBJ2-5	12	few	-	CASSSRGETQYF	TGTGCCAGCAGTAGTAGGGGAGAGACCCAGTACTTC
TRBV4-1	TRBJ2-1	16	-	TRBD2	CASSQPGGGSYNEQFF	TGCGCCAGCAGCCAACCCGGGGGGGGTTCCTACAATGAGCAGTTCTTC
TRBV5-4	TRBJ2-1	15	-	TRBD2	CASKSSGNLKNEQFF	TGTGCCAGCAAGTCTAGCGGGAATTTGAAGAATGAGCAGTTCTTC
TRBV2	TRBJ2-7	16	-	TRBD2	CASSAGLAGNSYEQYF	TGTGCCAGCAGTGCGGGACTAGCGGGAAACTCCTACGAGCAGTACTTC
TRBV18	TRBJ1-5	15	-	-	CASSIGRGESQPQHF	TGTGCCAGCTCCATAGGACGGGGGGAGAGTCAGCCCCAGCATTTT
TRBV7-2	TRBJ2-7	15	-	TRBD1	CASRLGQGRAYEQYF	TGTGCCAGCAGGTTGGGACAGGGGCGCGCCTACGAGCAGTACTTC
TRBV9	TRBJ2-7	14	-	TRBD2	CASSPPAGAYEQYF	TGTGCCAGCAGCCCACCGGCGGGGGCCTACGAGCAGTACTTC
TRBV3-1/TRBV3-2	TRBJ1-1	18	-	-	CASSQEQGFPTLFTEAFF	TGTGCCAGCAGCCAAGAACAGGGTTTCCCCACCCTTTTCACTGAAGCTTTCTTT
TRBV7-6	TRBJ2-7	16	-	TRBD1	CASSPKLQGANHEQYF	TGTGCCAGCAGCCCAAAGCTGCAGGGGGCGAACCACGAGCAGTACTTC
TRBV5-5	TRBJ2-1	15	once	-	CASSRDLGGTNEQFF	TGTGCCAGCAGCCGGGACCTCGGCGGGACTAATGAGCAGTTCTTC
TRBV6-2/TRBV6-3	TRBJ1-2	12	-	-	CASSLSGSRYTF	TGTGCCAGCAGCTTATCAGGGTCTCGCTACACCTTC
TRBV9	TRBJ1-6	14	-	TRBD1	CASSAGTDRRPLHF	TGTGCCAGCAGCGCCGGGACAGATCGGAGGCCCCTCCACTTT
TRBV3-1/TRBV3-2	TRBJ1-5	22	-	-	CASSQEFLYGGPVLVSNQPQHF	TGTGCCAGCAGCCAAGAGTTTTTATACGGAGGGCCTGTGCTGGTTAGCAATCAGCCCCAGCATTTT
TRBV19	TRBJ1-5	15	-	TRBD1	CASSVTGGGWQPQHF	TGTGCCAGTAGTGTAACAGGGGGCGGATGGCAGCCCCAGCATTTT
TRBV18	TRBJ1-6	16	-	TRBD1	CASSPLKGQGAGALHF	TGTGCCAGCTCACCACTTAAAGGACAGGGGGCAGGGGCCCTCCACTTT
TRBV10-2	TRBJ2-7	14	-	-	CASRPRRGLYEQYF	TGCGCCAGCAGGCCCCGGAGGGGTCTCTACGAGCAGTACTTC
TRBV3-1/TRBV3-2	TRBJ1-1	16	-	TRBD1	CASKRTGTGWNTEAFF	TGTGCCAGCAAACGGACAGGGACGGGTTGGAACACTGAAGCTTTCTTT
TRBV6-4	TRBJ1-2	15	-	TRBD1	CASSRATGVPYGYTF	TGTGCCAGCAGCAGAGCAACAGGGGTCCCTTATGGCTACACCTTC
TRBV5-1	TRBJ1-1	16	-	TRBD1	CASSLNRGLMNTEAFF	TGCGCCAGCAGCTTGAACAGGGGCTTAATGAACACTGAAGCTTTCTTT
TRBV19	TRBJ2-1	17	-	-	CASSKNGAGGVKDEQFF	TGTGCCAGTAGTAAAAATGGTGCCGGAGGAGTTAAGGATGAGCAGTTCTTC
TRBV5-5	TRBJ2-3	16	-	-	CASSLEIALPTDTQYF	TGTGCCAGCAGCTTGGAAATAGCGCTTCCCACAGATACGCAGTATTTT
TRBV10-3	TRBJ2-7	13	-	-	CAITEGDLGEQYF	TGTGCCATCACCGAAGGGGACTTGGGGGAGCAGTACTTC
TRBV14	TRBJ1-5	12	-	-	CASSRGTQPQHF	TGTGCCAGCAGCCGCGGGACGCAGCCCCAGCATTTT
TRBV7-3	TRBJ2-2	13	-	-	CASSLTSTGELFF	TGTGCCAGCAGCCTTACTAGCACCGGGGAGCTGTTTTTT
TRBV28	TRBJ2-7	13	-	-	CASSLLTGPEQYF	TGTGCCAGCAGTCTTTTAACAGGTCCCGAGCAGTACTTC
TRBV21-1	TRBJ2-3	17	-	-	CASSKVPGGPGADTQYF	TGTGCCAGCAGCAAAGTTCCGGGAGGGCCGGGGGCAGATACGCAGTATTTT
TRBV11-2	TRBJ2-1	13	-	-	CASSLDLVSEQFF	TGTGCCAGCAGCTTAGATCTTGTGAGTGAGCAGTTCTTC
TRBV5-5	TRBJ1-1	15	-	TRBD1	CASSWSTGGWTEAFF	TGTGCCAGCAGCTGGTCGACAGGGGGGTGGACTGAAGCTTTCTTT
TRBV15	TRBJ2-7	15	-	-	CATSRDFRGSYEQYF	TGTGCCACCAGCAGAGATTTCAGGGGCTCCTACGAGCAGTACTTC
TRBV4-1	TRBJ2-7	16	once	TRBD2	CASSPGTSGGGYEQYF	TGCGCCAGCAGCCCAGGGACTAGCGGGGGTGGTTACGAGCAGTACTTC
TRBV25-1	TRBJ1-1	14	-	TRBD1	CASSRQGMDTEAFF	TGTGCCAGCAGCCGACAGGGTATGGACACTGAAGCTTTCTTT
TRBV2	TRBJ2-5	11	few	-	CASGAWETQYF	TGTGCCAGCGGGGCGTGGGAGACCCAGTACTTC
TRBV5-1	TRBJ1-2	14	-	TRBD1	CASSGRTDRGGYTF	TGCGCCAGCAGCGGGAGAACCGACAGGGGTGGCTACACCTTC
TRBV7-9	TRBJ1-1	12	once	-	CASSLVGPEGFF	TGTGCCAGCAGCTTAGTGGGGCCGGAGGGCTTCTTT